This TCR beta chain originates from a study of shared clonotypes between healthy human individuals. Assay execution proceeded at the deep level. Produced via immunoSEQ multiplex PCR; TCRdb's table is partial and in-frame only. The sample has about 2.4 million clones, roughly 93% seen once. Notes on this clone: The antigen is unknown.

Study-level points and caveats: Clonotypes shared by all four sorted-subset donors had higher generation probabilities than non-shared clonotypes.

This receptor was taken from a man between 18 and 29 years old in good health. Some clones in this sample may be carry-over from other donors' samples. The sequencing input was naive CD4+ T cells from PBMCs. Subset here: CD45RA+ positively selected.

CDR3: CASSSDPGYQFF. CDR3 DNA sequence: TGTGCCAGCAGTTCCGATCCGGGATACCAGTTCTTC. V and J are TRBV25-1 and TRBJ2-1; D might be TRBD2 (5 bases). Per germline, CDR1 MGHDK and CDR2 SYGVNS. The CDR3 is made up of 12 amino acids. The V gene lost 5 bases and the J gene lost 13 bases, with 15 bases spanning the gap.